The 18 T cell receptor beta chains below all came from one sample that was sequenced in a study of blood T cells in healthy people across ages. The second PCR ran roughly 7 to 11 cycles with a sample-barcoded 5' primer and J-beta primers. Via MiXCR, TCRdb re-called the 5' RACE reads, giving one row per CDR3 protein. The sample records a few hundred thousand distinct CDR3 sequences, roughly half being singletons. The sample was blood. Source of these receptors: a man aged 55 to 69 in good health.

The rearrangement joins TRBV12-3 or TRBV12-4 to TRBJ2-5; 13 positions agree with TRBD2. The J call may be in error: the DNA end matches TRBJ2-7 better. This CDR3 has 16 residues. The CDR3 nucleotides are TGTGCCAGCAGTCCCAGGACTAGCGGGAGTAACTACGAGCAGTACTTC. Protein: CASSPRTSGSNYEQYF.

The chain's CDR3 is CASSLGQTGEQFF. DNA for the CDR3: TGTGCCAGCAGCTTAGGCCAAACAGGGGAGCAGTTCTTC. This rearrangement joins TRBV11-2 to TRBJ2-1; possible D gene TRBD1, 6 bases. The CDR3 length is 13 residues. Germline CDR1 is SGHAT and CDR2 is FQNNGV. V lost 1 base, J lost 10 bases, and 11 bases lay in between.

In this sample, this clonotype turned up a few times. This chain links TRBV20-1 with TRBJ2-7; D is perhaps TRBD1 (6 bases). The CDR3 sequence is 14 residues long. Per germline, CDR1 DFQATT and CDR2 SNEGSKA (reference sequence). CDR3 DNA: TGCAGAATGTTAGGGACAACGAGCTCCTACGAGCAGTACTTC. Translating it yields CRMLGTTSSYEQYF.

CDR3 coding DNA: TGTGCCAGCAGTACCAGAGCGGGAGCAACCTACGAGCAGTACTTC. Encoded protein: CASSTRAGATYEQYF. This sequence joins TRBV27 and TRBJ2-7; 8 positions match TRBD2. Per the germline V gene, CDR1 is MNHEY and CDR2 is SMNVEV (reference sequence). This CDR3 comprises 15 residues. V gave up 5 bases and J gave up 2 bases; unmatched junction bases: 8.

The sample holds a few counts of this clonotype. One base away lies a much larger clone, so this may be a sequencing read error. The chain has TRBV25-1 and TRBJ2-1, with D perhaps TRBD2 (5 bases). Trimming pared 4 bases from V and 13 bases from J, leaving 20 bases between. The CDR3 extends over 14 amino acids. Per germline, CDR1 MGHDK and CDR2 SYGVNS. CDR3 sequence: CASSGQHSGETQFF. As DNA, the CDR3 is TGTGCCAGCAGTGGACAACACTCCGGGGAGACCCAGTTCTTC.

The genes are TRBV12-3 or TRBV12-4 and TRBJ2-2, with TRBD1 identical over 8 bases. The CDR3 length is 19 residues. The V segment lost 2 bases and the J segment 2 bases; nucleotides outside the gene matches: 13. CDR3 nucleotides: TGTGCCAGCAGTTTATTTGGCAGGGGGCACCGATTCAACACCGGGGAGCTGTTTTTT. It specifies CASSLFGRGHRFNTGELFF.

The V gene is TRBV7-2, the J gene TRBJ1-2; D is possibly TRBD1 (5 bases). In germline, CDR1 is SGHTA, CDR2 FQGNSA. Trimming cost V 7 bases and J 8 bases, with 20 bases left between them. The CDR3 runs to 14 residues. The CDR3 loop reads CASTLDGFSGGYTF. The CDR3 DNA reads TGTGCCAGCACCCTAGACGGGTTCTCAGGGGGCTACACCTTC.

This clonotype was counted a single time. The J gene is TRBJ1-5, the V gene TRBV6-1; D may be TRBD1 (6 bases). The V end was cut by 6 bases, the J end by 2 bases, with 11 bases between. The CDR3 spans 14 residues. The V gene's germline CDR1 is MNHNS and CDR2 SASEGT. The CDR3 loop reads CASSLDSRNQPQHF. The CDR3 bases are TGTGCCAGCAGCTTGGACAGTCGCAATCAGCCCCAGCATTTT.

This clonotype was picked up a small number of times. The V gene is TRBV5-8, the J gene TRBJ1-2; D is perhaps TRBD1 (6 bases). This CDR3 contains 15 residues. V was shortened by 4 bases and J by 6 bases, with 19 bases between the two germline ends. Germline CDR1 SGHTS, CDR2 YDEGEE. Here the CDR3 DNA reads TGTGCCAGCAGCCCGTGGACAGCCGGAGGGGATGGCTACACCTTC. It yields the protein CASSPWTAGGDGYTF.

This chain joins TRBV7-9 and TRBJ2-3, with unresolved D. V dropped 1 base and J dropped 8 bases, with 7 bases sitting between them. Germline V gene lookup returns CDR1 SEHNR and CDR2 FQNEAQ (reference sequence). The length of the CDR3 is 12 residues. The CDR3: CASSLGAGTQYF. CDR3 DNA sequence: TGTGCCAGCAGCTTAGGTGCTGGTACGCAGTATTTT.

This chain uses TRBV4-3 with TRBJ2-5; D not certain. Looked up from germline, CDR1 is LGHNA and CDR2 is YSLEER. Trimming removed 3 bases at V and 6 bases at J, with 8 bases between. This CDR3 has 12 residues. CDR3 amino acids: CASSQDGQTQYF. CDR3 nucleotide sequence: TGCGCCAGCAGCCAGGACGGGCAGACCCAGTACTTC.

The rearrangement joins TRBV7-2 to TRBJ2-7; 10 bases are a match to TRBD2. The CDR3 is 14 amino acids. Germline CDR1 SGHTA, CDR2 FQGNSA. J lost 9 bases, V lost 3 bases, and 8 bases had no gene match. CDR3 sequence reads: CASSLTSGWERQYF. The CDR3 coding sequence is TGTGCCAGCAGCTTGACTAGCGGGTGGGAGAGGCAGTACTTC.

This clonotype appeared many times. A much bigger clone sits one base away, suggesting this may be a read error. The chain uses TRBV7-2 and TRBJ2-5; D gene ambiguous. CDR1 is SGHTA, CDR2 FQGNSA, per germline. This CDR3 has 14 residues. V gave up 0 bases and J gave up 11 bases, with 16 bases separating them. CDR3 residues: CASSLAAGANEQYF. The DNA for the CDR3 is TGTGCCAGCAGCTTAGCGGCCGGAGCCAATGAGCAGTACTTC.

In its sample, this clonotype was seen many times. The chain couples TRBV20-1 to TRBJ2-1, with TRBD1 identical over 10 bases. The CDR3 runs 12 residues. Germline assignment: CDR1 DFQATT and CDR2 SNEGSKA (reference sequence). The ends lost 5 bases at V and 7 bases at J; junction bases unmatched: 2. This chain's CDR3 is CSARQGANEQFF. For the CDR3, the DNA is TGCAGTGCTCGACAGGGGGCAAATGAGCAGTTCTTC.

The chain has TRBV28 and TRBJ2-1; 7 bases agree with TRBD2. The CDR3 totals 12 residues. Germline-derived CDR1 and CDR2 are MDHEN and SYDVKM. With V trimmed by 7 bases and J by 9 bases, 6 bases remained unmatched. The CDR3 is CASTPGGREQFF. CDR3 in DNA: TGTGCCAGCACCCCGGGAGGACGTGAGCAGTTCTTC.

The CDR3 DNA reads as TGTGCCAGCAGCCCCCCTCGACAGGGACCCGACGAGCAGTACTTC. Translated: CASSPPRQGPDEQYF. The rearrangement uses TRBV12-3 or TRBV12-4 and TRBJ2-5; 7 nucleotides agree with TRBD1. Gene TRBJ2-7 matches the end of the DNA better, so the J call may be wrong. This CDR3 contains 15 residues.

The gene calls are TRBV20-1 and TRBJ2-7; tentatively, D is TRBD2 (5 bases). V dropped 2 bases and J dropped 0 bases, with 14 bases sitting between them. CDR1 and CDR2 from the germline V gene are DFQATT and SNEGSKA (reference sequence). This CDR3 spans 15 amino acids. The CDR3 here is CSARSGLRSSYEQYF. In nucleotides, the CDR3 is TGCAGTGCTAGATCGGGATTGAGGAGCTCCTACGAGCAGTACTTC.

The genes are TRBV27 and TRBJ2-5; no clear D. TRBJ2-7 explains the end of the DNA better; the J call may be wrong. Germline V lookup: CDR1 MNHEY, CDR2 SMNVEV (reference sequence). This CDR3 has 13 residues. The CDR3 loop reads CASSFGQFYEQYF. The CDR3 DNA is TGTGCCAGCAGTTTCGGGCAGTTCTACGAGCAGTACTTC.